The 18 T cell receptor beta chains presented below share a single source sample, sequenced in a study of neurological immune-mediated disorders. TCRdb called the 5' RACE reads again in MiXCR, with one record for every CDR3 protein. The sample lists approximately 40,000 distinct CDR3 sequences, 14% occurring once. Sequenced material: CD4+ T cells from blood. These TCRs come from an older woman with HTLV-1-associated myelopathy (HAM/TSP).

At least ten counts were recorded for this clonotype. CDR3 in DNA: TGTGCCATCAGCCGAAACGTAGGGACCCAGTACTTC. Protein product: CAISRNVGTQYF. The chain links TRBV10-3 to TRBJ2-5; no firm D call. The CDR3 loop spans 12 amino acids. Trimming removed 6 bases at V and 7 bases at J, with 12 bases between. Germline CDR1 reads ENHRY; CDR2 reads SYGVKD.

CDR3 in amino acids: CAITLDREQTDTQYF. For the CDR3, the DNA is TGTGCCATCACCCTGGACAGGGAACAAACAGATACGCAGTATTTT. The gene calls are TRBV10-3 and TRBJ2-3; 8 bases map to TRBD1. The germline gives CDR1 ENHRY, CDR2 SYGVKD. The CDR3 is 15 residues long. V shed 7 bases and J 3 bases; nucleotides not matched to a gene: 9.

This clonotype appeared many times. The chain recombines TRBV5-1 with TRBJ1-2; TRBD1 matches 9 bases. Trimming removed 4 bases from V and 4 bases from J; junction bases left unmatched: 2. Per the germline V gene, CDR1 is SGHRS and CDR2 is YFSETQ. The CDR3 is 13 residues long. CDR3 sequence: CASSPGQGYGYTF. In DNA form, the CDR3 reads TGCGCCAGCAGCCCGGGACAGGGCTATGGCTACACCTTC. Supplemented by reference TRBV5-1 and TRBJ1-2, the full variable domain reads KAGVTQTPRYLIKTRGQQVTLSCSPISGHRSVSWYQQTPGQGLQFLFEYFSETQRNKGNFPGRFSGRQFSNSRSEMNVSTLELGDSALYLCASSPGQGYGYTFGSGTRLTVV.

This clonotype was seen at least ten times. The chain is built from TRBV11-2 and TRBJ1-3; no definite D call. The germline CDR1 and CDR2 sequences are SGHAT and FQNNGV. CDR3 length: 15 residues. Trimming stripped 2 bases from V and 3 bases from J, with 11 bases between. CDR3 amino acids: CASSLSKGGGNTIYF. The CDR3 nucleotides read TGTGCCAGCAGCTTATCGAAGGGTGGTGGAAACACCATATATTTT.

This clonotype came up many times. The V call is TRBV6-2 or TRBV6-3, the J call TRBJ1-6, with no clear D. The length of the CDR3 is 14 residues. CDR1 MNHEY and CDR2 SVGEGT come from the germline V gene. Trimming shortened V by 6 bases and J by 0 bases, and 6 bases separated the two germline ends. DNA for the CDR3: TGTGCCAGCAGGCGAAGCTCCTATAATTCACCCCTCCACTTT. Its translation: CASRRSSYNSPLHF.

This clonotype is medium-sized in the sample. The genes are TRBV5-1 and TRBJ2-1; D may be TRBD2 (6 bases). V gave up 3 bases and J gave up 13 bases, with 20 bases separating them. This CDR3 has 14 amino acids. CDR1 is SGHRS and CDR2 is YFSETQ in the germline V gene. DNA for the CDR3: TGCGCCAGCAGCTCGAGAGCCGGGACTTCAGGACAGTTCTTC. Its translation: CASSSRAGTSGQFF.

This clonotype occurred many times. V gene TRBV5-1 combines with J gene TRBJ2-3; a weak D match, TRBD2 (6 bases). There are 16 residues in the CDR3. CDR1 SGHRS and CDR2 YFSETQ come from the germline V gene. Trimming took off 0 bases at V and 1 base at J, with 12 bases between the two ends. CDR3 sequence (DNA): TGCGCCAGCAGCTTGGAGGTCGGCGGGGGCACAGATACGCAGTATTTT. Translated: CASSLEVGGGTDTQYF.

In regard to this clonotype: A much larger clone lies a single base off, so this may be a read error. This chain uses TRBV11-3 with TRBJ2-4; D possibly corresponds to TRBD2 (5 bases). CDR3 length: 16 amino acids. Germline values: CDR1 SGHNT, CDR2 YENEEA. V shed 2 bases and J shed 3 bases, with 14 bases lying between them. DNA of the CDR3: TGTGCCAGCAGCTTATATGGGAGCGGAGACAAAAACATTCAGTACTTC. This gives the protein CASSLYGSGDKNIQYF. The complete variable domain, with remaining parts taken from reference TRBV11-3 and TRBJ2-4, reads EAGVVQSPRYKIIEKKQPVAFWCNPISGHNTLYWYLQNLGQGPELLIRYENEEAVDDSQLPKDRFSAERLKGVDSTLKIQPAELGDSAVYLCASSLYGSGDKNIQYFGAGTRLSVL.

This clonotype has a count of ten or more. The V call is TRBV5-1, the J call TRBJ2-7, with D unresolved. Trimming removed 1 base from V and 4 bases from J, with 12 bases in between. This CDR3 spans 14 amino acids. Looked up from germline, CDR1 is SGHRS and CDR2 is YFSETQ. The CDR3: CASSLSTPAYEQYF. In nucleotides, the CDR3 is TGCGCCAGCAGCTTGTCTACTCCAGCTTACGAGCAGTACTTC.

Ten or more counts support this clonotype. This rearrangement joins TRBV3-1 to TRBJ2-5, with 11 nucleotides matching TRBD2. V gave up 4 bases and J gave up 0 bases; unmatched junction bases: 10. This CDR3 has 18 residues. The germline gives CDR1 LGHDT, CDR2 YNNKEL (reference sequence). CDR3 sequence reads: CASSRDSLAGAYQETQYF. Written as DNA, the CDR3 is TGTGCCAGCAGCCGGGACTCACTAGCGGGGGCCTACCAAGAGACCCAGTACTTC.

This clonotype turned up a few times. The chain couples TRBV11-3 to TRBJ1-1, with D uncertain. Germline V gene lookup returns CDR1 SGHNT and CDR2 YENEEA. The length of the CDR3 is 13 residues. Trimming left V 3 bases short and J 3 bases short, with 8 bases between. The CDR3 region is CASSFSGYTEAFF. The CDR3 region has the DNA TGTGCCAGCAGCTTTTCGGGCTACACTGAAGCTTTCTTT.

This clonotype was seen ten or more times. The J gene is TRBJ1-5, the V gene TRBV7-2, with D unresolved. The V gene's germline CDR1 is SGHTA and CDR2 FQGNSA. Trimming pared 0 bases from V and 0 bases from J, leaving 6 bases between. The length of the CDR3 is 15 residues. The CDR3 spells CASSLAINSNQPQHF. Here the CDR3 DNA reads TGTGCCAGCAGCTTAGCAATAAATAGCAATCAGCCCCAGCATTTT.

This clonotype was counted many times. The CDR3 region has the DNA TGTGCCATCAGTGAGTCCCCAGGGAAAAACACTGAAGCTTTCTTT. It codes for CAISESPGKNTEAFF. The rearrangement joins TRBV10-3 to TRBJ1-1, with D possibly being TRBD1 (5 bases). Germline lookup yields CDR1 ENHRY and CDR2 SYGVKD. The CDR3 totals 15 residues. V was shortened by 0 bases and J by 2 bases, with 10 bases between the two germline ends.

This clonotype has just a few counts. The chain joins TRBV28 to TRBJ2-7, with D hard to call. The V end lost 11 bases, the J end lost 2 bases, and 19 bases lay between the germline ends. There are 14 residues in the CDR3. Germline values: CDR1 MDHEN, CDR2 SYDVKM. DNA of the CDR3: TGTGCCCTCAGCGCCTACCCGAGGACCTACGAGCAGTACTTC. This encodes CALSAYPRTYEQYF. Complete variable domain (other parts from reference TRBV28 and TRBJ2-7): DVKVTQSSRYLVKRTGEKVFLECVQDMDHENMFWYRQDPGLGLRLIYFSYDVKMKEKGDIPEGYSVSREKKERFSLILESASTNQTSMYLCALSAYPRTYEQYFGPGTRLTVT.

The sample holds many counts of this clonotype. CDR3 in DNA: TGTGCCAGCAGTCTCGGCCTGGATAGTTCACCCCTCCACTTT. Translation gives CASSLGLDSSPLHF. The chain carries TRBV2 and TRBJ1-6; D remains unclear. V lost 5 bases, J lost 9 bases, and 14 bases lay in between. Germline CDR1 and CDR2: SNHLY and FYNNEI. The length of the CDR3 is 14 residues.

This clonotype was counted at least ten times. The chain joins TRBV4-1 to TRBJ1-5, with TRBD1 matching over 9 bases. The germline V gene encodes CDR1 MGHRA and CDR2 YSYEKL. This CDR3 has 18 amino acids. V was pared by 0 bases and J by 5 bases, with 11 bases of the junction left unmatched. In DNA form, the CDR3 reads TGCGCCAGCAGCCAAGAACCCATCACAGGGGGCGGGGATCAGCCCCAGCATTTT. Residues: CASSQEPITGGGDQPQHF.

This clonotype was recorded many times. The J gene is TRBJ2-7, the V gene TRBV2; possibly TRBD1 for D (5 bases). Deletions cut 8 bases from V and 1 base from J, with 15 bases between. Germline V gene data show CDR1 as SNHLY and CDR2 as FYNNEI. The CDR3 length is 14 residues. In DNA form, the CDR3 reads TGTGCCAGCGAGCAGGGCCCAGATTCCTACGAGCAGTACTTC. Its translation: CASEQGPDSYEQYF.

A few counts support this clonotype. This chain uses TRBV15 with TRBJ1-2, with TRBD1 as a possible D gene (5 bases). The CDR3 consists of 14 residues. The germline V gene has CDR1 LNHNV and CDR2 YYDKDF (reference sequence). The V and J ends lost 1 base and 8 bases respectively, with 14 bases between them. CDR3 DNA: TGTGCCACCAGCAGAGTAAAGGGGCCTAGGGGCTACACCTTC. Translating it yields CATSRVKGPRGYTF.